This T cell receptor beta chain was identified in a study of CD8 T cells in ankylosing spondylitis. Study conclusions and caveats: Seemingly distinctive of ankylosing spondylitis blood was a TCR beta motif formed by eight highly homologous variants.

This CDR3 region has 14 residues. The germline V gene encodes CDR1 PRHDT and CDR2 FYEKMQ (reference sequence). V shed 4 bases and J 8 bases; nucleotides not matched to a gene: 8. Researchers built TCR beta libraries using quantitative 5'-RACE with molecular barcodes. Each CDR3 protein gets one entry after TCRdb re-called the 5' RACE reads with MiXCR. Among some 240,000 distinct CDR3 sequences listed, around 7.8% were seen once. Note on this clonotype: The antigen is undetermined.

The V and J genes are TRBV13 and TRBJ2-1, with 7 bases identical to TRBD1. The sequence derives from a male donor with ankylosing spondylitis or in good health (not recorded which). The source material was blood, either unsorted or a sorted T cell fraction (not recorded which). CDR3 sequence: CASSSRQGVDEQFF. CDR3 in DNA: TGTGCCAGCAGCTCCCGACAGGGCGTCGATGAGCAGTTCTTC. The whole variable domain, filled in from reference TRBV13 and TRBJ2-1, reads AAGVIQSPRHLIKEKRETATLKCYPIPRHDTVYWYQQGPGQDPQFLISFYEKMQSDKGSIPDRFSAQQFSDYHSELNMSSLELGDSALYFCASSSRQGVDEQFFGPGTRLTVL.